This T cell receptor beta chain was profiled in a study of post-analysis software for immune sequencing data. Background on the study: As for disease course, relapsing-remitting, secondary progressive and progressive-relapsing multiple sclerosis were all included. General study results and limits: Four to six TRBV segments were more frequent in patients than controls; TRBV5-6, TRBV5-1 and TRBV20-1 belonged to this group. The normalized Chao1 diversity of multiple sclerosis patients was significantly lower than that of controls. The F measure placed samples prepared in the same batch into strongly shared clusters.

The TCR beta cDNA libraries carried unique molecular identifiers. Input amounts of about 0.85 to 10 million T cells were used. These gave 500,000 or so cDNA molecules, so each molecule approximated one T cell. Each CDR3 protein is one row after TCRdb ran MiXCR on the PCR reads. The data contain hundreds of thousands of distinct CDR3 sequences, over 45% of them singletons. On this clonotype itself: What it recognizes is unknown.

The CDR3 is made up of 13 amino acids. Unmatched junction bases numbered 4, after V lost 5 bases and J lost 1 base. Per the germline V gene, CDR1 is SQVTM and CDR2 is ANQGSEA. This chain joins TRBV29-1 and TRBJ2-7; 8 bases line up with TRBD1. The sample comprised blood. The sequence was obtained from a girl aged 2 to 9 with multiple sclerosis. The CDR3 DNA reads TGCAGCGTTCGCCAGGGGGCGTCCTACGAGCAGTACTTC. This codes for CSVRQGASYEQYF.